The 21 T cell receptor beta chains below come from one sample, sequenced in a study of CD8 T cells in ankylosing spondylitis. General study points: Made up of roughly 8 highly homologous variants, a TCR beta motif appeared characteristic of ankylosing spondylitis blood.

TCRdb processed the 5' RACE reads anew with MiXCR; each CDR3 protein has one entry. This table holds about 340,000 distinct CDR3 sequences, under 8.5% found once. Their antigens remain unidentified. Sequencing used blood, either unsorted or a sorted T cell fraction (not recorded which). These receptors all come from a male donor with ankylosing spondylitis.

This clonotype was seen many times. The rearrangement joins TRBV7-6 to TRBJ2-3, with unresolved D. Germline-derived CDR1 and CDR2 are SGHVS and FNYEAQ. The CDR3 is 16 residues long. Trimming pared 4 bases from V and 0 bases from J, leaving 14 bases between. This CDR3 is CASSSSDGYSTDTQYF. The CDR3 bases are TGTGCCAGCAGCTCCTCAGACGGATACAGCACAGATACGCAGTATTTT.

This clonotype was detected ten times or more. The CDR3 here is CASSQGLLDSYNEQFF. CDR3 nucleotides: TGCGCCAGCAGCCAAGGACTACTTGACTCCTACAATGAGCAGTTCTTC. This chain links TRBV4-1 with TRBJ2-1; a weak D match, TRBD2 (5 bases). Germline V gene sequence: CDR1 MGHRA, CDR2 YSYEKL. The CDR3 covers 16 residues. V lost 1 base and J 0 bases, leaving 10 bases between the germline ends.

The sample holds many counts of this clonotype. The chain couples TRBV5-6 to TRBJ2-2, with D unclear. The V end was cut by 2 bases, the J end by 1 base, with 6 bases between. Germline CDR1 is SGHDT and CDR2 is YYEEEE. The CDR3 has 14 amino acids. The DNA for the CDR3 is TGTGCCAGCAGCTTTGGCGAGAACACCGGGGAGCTGTTTTTT. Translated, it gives CASSFGENTGELFF.

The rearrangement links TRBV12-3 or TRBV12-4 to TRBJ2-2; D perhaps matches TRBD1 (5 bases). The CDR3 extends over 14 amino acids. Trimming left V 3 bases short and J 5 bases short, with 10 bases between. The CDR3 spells CASSLQGRTGELFF. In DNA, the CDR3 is TGTGCCAGCAGTTTGCAGGGAAGGACCGGGGAGCTGTTTTTT.

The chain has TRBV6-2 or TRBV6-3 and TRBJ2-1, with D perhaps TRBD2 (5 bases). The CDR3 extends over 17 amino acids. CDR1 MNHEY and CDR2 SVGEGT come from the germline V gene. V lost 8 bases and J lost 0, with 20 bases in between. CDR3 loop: CASGAMTRRSSYNEQFF. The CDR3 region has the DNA TGTGCCAGCGGCGCCATGACCCGGAGGAGCTCCTACAATGAGCAGTTCTTC.

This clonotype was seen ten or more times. The CDR3 DNA follows: TGCGCCAGCAGCTTGGGGTCTAGCGGGAGTCCCGGGGAGCTGTTTTTT. Translating gives CASSLGSSGSPGELFF. The chain recombines TRBV5-1 with TRBJ2-2; 10 bases are shared with TRBD2. The germline V gene has CDR1 SGHRS and CDR2 YFSETQ. V dropped 0 bases and J dropped 6; count of bases not matched to a gene: 5. The CDR3 totals 16 residues. Full variable domain (rest looked up from reference TRBV5-1 and TRBJ2-2): KAGVTQTPRYLIKTRGQQVTLSCSPISGHRSVSWYQQTPGQGLQFLFEYFSETQRNKGNFPGRFSGRQFSNSRSEMNVSTLELGDSALYLCASSLGSSGSPGELFFGEGSRLTVL.

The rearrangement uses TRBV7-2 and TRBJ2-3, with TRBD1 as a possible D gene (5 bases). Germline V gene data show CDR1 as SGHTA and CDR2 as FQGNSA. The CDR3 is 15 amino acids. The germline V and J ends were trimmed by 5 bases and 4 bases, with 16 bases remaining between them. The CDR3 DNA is TGTGCCAGCAGCCCTCAGCAGGGCGAGTCAGATACGCAGTATTTT. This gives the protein CASSPQQGESDTQYF.

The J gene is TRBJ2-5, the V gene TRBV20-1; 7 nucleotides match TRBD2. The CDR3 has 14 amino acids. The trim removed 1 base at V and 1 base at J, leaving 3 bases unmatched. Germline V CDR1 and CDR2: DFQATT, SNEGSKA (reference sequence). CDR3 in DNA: TGCAGTGCTAGAGTACTAGCGTCCCAAGAGACCCAGTACTTC. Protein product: CSARVLASQETQYF.

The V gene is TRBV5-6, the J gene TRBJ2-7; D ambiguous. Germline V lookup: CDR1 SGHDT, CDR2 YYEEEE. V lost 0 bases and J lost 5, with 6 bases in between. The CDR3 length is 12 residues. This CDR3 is CASSLVGHEQYF. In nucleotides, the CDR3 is TGTGCCAGCAGCTTGGTGGGTCACGAGCAGTACTTC.

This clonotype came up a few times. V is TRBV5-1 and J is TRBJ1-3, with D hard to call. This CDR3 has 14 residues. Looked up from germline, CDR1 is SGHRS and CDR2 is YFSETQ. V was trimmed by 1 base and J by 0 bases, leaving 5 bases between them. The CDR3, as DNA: TGCGCCAGCAGCTTGAGTGCCTCTGGAAACACCATATATTTT. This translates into CASSLSASGNTIYF. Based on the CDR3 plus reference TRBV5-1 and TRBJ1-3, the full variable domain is KAGVTQTPRYLIKTRGQQVTLSCSPISGHRSVSWYQQTPGQGLQFLFEYFSETQRNKGNFPGRFSGRQFSNSRSEMNVSTLELGDSALYLCASSLSASGNTIYFGEGSWLTVV.

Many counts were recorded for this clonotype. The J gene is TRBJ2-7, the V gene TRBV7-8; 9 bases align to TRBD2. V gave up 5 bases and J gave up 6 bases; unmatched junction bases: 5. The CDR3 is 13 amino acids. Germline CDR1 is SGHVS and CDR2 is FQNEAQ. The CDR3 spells CASSVGLAGEQYF. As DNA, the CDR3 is TGTGCCAGCAGCGTGGGACTAGCTGGCGAGCAGTACTTC.

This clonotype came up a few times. CDR3 in amino acids: CASSLSSLAGQFF. CDR3 bases: TGCGCCAGCAGCTTGAGCTCGCTAGCGGGGCAGTTCTTC. The chain joins TRBV5-1 to TRBJ2-1; 8 nucleotides line up with TRBD2. With 1 base clipped from V and 12 bases from J, the junction kept 6 bases outside the gene matches. The CDR3 is 13 residues long. Germline V gives CDR1 SGHRS, CDR2 YFSETQ.

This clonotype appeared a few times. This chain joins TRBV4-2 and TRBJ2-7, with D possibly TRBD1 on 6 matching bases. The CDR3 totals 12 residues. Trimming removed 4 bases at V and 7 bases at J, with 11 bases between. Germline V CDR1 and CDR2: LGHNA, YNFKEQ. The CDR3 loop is CASSRRGIEQYF. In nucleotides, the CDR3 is TGTGCCAGCAGCCGAAGGGGGATTGAGCAGTACTTC.

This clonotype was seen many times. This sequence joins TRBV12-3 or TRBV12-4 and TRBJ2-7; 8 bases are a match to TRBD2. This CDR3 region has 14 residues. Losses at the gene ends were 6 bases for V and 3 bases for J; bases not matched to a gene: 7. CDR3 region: CASSGTSGGYEQYF. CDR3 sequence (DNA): TGTGCCAGCAGCGGAACTAGCGGCGGCTACGAGCAGTACTTC.

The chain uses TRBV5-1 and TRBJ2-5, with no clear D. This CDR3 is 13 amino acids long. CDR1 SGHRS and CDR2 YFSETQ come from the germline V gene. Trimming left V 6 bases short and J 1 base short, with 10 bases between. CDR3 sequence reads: CASTSQIQETQYF. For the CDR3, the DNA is TGCGCCAGCACTTCTCAAATCCAAGAGACCCAGTACTTC.

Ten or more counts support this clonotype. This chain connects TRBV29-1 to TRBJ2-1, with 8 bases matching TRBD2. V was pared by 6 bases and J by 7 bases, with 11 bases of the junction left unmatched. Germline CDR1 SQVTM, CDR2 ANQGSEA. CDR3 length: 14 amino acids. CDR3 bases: TGCAGCGTCGACGAAGCGGGAGCGGGGAATGAGCAGTTCTTC. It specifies CSVDEAGAGNEQFF.

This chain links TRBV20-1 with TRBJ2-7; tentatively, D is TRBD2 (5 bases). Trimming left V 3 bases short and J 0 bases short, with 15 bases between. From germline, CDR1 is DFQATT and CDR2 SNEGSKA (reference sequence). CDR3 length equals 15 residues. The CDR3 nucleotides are TGCAGTGCTAGGGGAGCGAGACGCAACTCCTACGAGCAGTACTTC. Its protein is CSARGARRNSYEQYF.

The CDR3 coding sequence is TGTGCCATCAGTGGAAGGGCTCCAAGCACAGATACGCAGTATTTT. Amino acid sequence: CAISGRAPSTDTQYF. The genes are TRBV10-3 and TRBJ2-3; D gene uncertain. Per the germline V gene, CDR1 is ENHRY and CDR2 is SYGVKD. This CDR3 contains 15 residues. V was shortened by 4 bases and J by 0 bases, with 11 bases between the two germline ends.

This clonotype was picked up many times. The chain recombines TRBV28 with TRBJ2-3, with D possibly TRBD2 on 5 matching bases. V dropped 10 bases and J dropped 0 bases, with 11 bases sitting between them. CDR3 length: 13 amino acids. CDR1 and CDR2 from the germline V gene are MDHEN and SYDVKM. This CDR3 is CAIRLTSTDTQYF. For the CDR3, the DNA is TGTGCCATCAGACTAACTAGCACAGATACGCAGTATTTT.

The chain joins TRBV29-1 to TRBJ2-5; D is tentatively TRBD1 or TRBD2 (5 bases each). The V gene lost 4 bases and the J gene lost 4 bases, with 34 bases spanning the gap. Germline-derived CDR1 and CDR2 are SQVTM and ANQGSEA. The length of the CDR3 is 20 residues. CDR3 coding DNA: TGCAGCGTTGGGGCTATTTATAGCCCCCGGGACCTTCTTCCGGGAGAGACCCAGTACTTC. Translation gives CSVGAIYSPRDLLPGETQYF.

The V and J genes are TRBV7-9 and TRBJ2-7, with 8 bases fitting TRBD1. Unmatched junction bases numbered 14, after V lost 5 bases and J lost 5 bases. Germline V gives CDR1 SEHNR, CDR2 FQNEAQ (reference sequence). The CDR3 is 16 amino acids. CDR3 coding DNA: TGTGCCAGCAGCCCCCCGGCGGGGACAGGAGTTAACGAGCAGTACTTC. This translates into CASSPPAGTGVNEQYF.